This TCR beta chain was documented in a study of blood T cell repertoires in COVID-19 (dated by TCRdb to 2019 to 2021). General notes on the study: Samples from collaborators originated in the United States, Italy and Spain and spanned both the acute and convalescent phases of COVID-19. The material from the prospective study consisted of cDNA or gDNA derived from T cells, B-cell-depleted T cells, or PBMCs. The samples were drawn from the first 160 participants of the ongoing ImmuneRACE study and from 1,254 subjects provided by 6 global collaborators. Sample metadata almost always included a de-identified subject ID, COVID-19 status, age in years and sex. Where available, HLA class I and class II types were obtained from metadata supplied by the sample provider rather than from assay-based typing. The repertoires were made available in a free public database intended to serve as a resource for research on the immune response to SARS-CoV-2. The dataset comprised deeply sampled blood TCRbeta repertoires from subjects exposed to, actively infected with, or recovered from COVID-19.

Results and caveats for the whole study, not just this receptor: The quantity of clinical and demographic metadata differed by source and by participant and was supplied without curation.

TCRbeta CDR3 regions were amplified from genomic DNA by means of the immunoSEQ Assay, a bias-controlled multiplex PCR. As for the authors' bioinformatics: The number of nucleated cells in each sample was estimated by amplification of reference gene primers within the assay. To quantify the absolute abundance of each unique TCRbeta CDR3 rearrangement, sequence reads were collapsed and filtered. For each sample, productive Simpson clonality was calculated as the square root of Simpson's diversity index across productive rearrangements. The table comes from immuneACCESS by way of TCRdb, which keeps in-frame sequences with V and J called. Part of the clones is missing from these tables; in studies checked, under half for an unresolved V gene and the rest for unknown reasons. The DNA was the basis for D and trimming; V, J and clone size are from that table. This sample is represented by fewer than 200,000 clones; roughly four fifths of them were singletons. The ten largest clones represent over 2% of the sample.

The collaborating institutions used their own protocols to collect whole blood in K2EDTA tubes. For TCRbeta analysis, collaborators shipped samples as frozen whole blood, isolated PBMCs, or DNA extracted from either of those sample types. V loses 9 bases at its end and J loses 6 bases; junction bases beyond the gene matches: 10. Including the terminal cysteine and phenylalanine, the CDR3 comprises 13 residues. Only the CDR3 DNA is retained, 39 bases long and in frame from the first base. The germline V gene yields MNHEY for CDR1 and SVGAGI for CDR2. Comment on this clone: Its antigen has not been determined. There are no base qualities to consult, and no much larger clone falls within one base.

The rearrangement combines TRBV6-5 with TRBJ2-7, and 8 junction bases match TRBD2. The sample was peripheral blood. The source of this sequence is a woman of 80 years or more with acute or convalescent COVID-19. The CDR3 protein: CASTQSGSGEQYF. The base sequence is TGTGCCAGTACCCAGAGCGGGAGCGGCGAGCAGTACTTC.